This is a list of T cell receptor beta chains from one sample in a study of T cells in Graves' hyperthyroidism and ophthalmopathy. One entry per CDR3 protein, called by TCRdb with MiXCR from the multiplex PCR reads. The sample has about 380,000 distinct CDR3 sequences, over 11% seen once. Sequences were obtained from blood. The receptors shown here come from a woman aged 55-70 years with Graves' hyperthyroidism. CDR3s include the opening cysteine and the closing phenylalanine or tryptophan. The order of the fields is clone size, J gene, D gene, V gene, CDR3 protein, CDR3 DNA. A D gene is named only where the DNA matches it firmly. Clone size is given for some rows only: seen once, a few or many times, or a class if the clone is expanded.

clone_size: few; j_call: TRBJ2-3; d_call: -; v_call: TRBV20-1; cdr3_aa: CSAPTGDGITDTQYF; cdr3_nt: TGCAGTGCTCCTACCGGGGACGGCATCACAGATACGCAGTATTTT
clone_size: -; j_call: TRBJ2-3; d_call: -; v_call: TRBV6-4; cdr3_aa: CASSDEGGASDTQYF; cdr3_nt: TGTGCCAGCAGTGACGAGGGGGGTGCCTCAGATACGCAGTATTTT
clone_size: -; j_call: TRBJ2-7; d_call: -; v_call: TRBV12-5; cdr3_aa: CARTSYEQYF; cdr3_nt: TGTGCTAGGACCTCTTACGAGCAGTACTTC
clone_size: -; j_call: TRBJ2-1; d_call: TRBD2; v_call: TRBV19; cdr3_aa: CAKKREGDDNEQFF; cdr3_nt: TGTGCCAAGAAGCGGGAGGGTGACGACAATGAGCAGTTCTTC
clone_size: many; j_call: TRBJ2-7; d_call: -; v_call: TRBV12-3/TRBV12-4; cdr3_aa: CASSVRGGAYEQYF; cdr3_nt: TGTGCCAGCAGCGTCAGGGGCGGGGCCTACGAGCAGTACTTC
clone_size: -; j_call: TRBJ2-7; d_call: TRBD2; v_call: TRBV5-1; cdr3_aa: CASSFSGRNEQYF; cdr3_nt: TGCGCCAGCAGCTTCTCCGGGAGGAACGAGCAGTACTTC
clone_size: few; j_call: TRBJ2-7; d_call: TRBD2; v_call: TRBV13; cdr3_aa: CASSLGGGLAGVGEQYF; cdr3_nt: TGTGCCAGCAGCTTAGGAGGGGGACTAGCGGGAGTGGGGGAGCAGTACTTC
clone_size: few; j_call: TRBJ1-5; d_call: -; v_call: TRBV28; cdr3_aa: CASSATGSTIAQHF; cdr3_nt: TGTGCCAGCAGCGCCACAGGGTCAACCATAGCCCAGCATTTT
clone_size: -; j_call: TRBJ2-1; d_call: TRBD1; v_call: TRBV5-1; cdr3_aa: CASTPPGQGAGKEQFF; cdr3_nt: TGCGCCAGCACCCCGCCGGGACAGGGGGCGGGCAAGGAGCAGTTCTTC
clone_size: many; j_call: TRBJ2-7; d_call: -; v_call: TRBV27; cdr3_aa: CASSLSTGPQLYF; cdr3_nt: TGTGCCAGCAGTTTATCAACGGGGCCGCAGCTGTACTTC
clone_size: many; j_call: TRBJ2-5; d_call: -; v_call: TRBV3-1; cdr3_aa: CASSPNTGAETQYF; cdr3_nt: TGTGCCAGCAGCCCCAACACGGGGGCGGAGACCCAGTACTTC
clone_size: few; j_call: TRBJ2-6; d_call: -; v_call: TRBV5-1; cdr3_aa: CASSPGQSSGANVLTF; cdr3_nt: TGCGCCAGCAGCCCCGGACAGAGCTCTGGGGCCAACGTCCTGACTTTC
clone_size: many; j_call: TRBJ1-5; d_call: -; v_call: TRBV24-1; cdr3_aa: CATSDRNQPQHF; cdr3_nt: TGTGCCACCAGTGACCGTAATCAGCCCCAGCATTTT
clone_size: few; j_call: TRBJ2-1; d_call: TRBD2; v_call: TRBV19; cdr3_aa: CASNAGVSYNEQFF; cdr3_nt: TGTGCCAGTAACGCGGGAGTCTCCTACAATGAGCAGTTCTTC
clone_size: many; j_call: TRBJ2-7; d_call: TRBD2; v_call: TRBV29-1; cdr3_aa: CSVAAGDYEQYF; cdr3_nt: TGCAGCGTTGCAGCGGGAGACTACGAGCAGTACTTC
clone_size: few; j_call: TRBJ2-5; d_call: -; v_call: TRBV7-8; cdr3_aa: CASSFRAGTEGQETQYF; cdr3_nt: TGTGCCAGCAGCTTTAGAGCTGGGACGGAAGGCCAAGAGACCCAGTACTTC
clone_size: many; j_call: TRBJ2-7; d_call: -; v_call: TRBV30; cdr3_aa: CAVDRATYEQYF; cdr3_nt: TGTGCCGTGGATCGTGCGACCTACGAGCAGTACTTC
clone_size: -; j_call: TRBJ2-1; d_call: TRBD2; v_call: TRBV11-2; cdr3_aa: CASSLEMGTSPYNEQFF; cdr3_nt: TGTGCCAGCAGCTTAGAAATGGGGACTAGCCCCTACAATGAGCAGTTCTTC
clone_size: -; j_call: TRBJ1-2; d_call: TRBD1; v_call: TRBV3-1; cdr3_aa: CASSQDYRGGYTF; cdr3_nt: TGTGCCAGCAGCCAAGATTACAGGGGCGGCTACACCTTC
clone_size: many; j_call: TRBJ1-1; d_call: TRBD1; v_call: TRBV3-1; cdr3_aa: CASSSRDRVTEAFF; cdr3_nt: TGTGCCAGCAGCTCCCGGGACAGGGTTACTGAAGCTTTCTTT
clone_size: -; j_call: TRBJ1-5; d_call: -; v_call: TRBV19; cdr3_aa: CASSIPITRGNQPQHF; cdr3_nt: TGTGCCAGTAGTATTCCCATCACAAGGGGCAATCAGCCCCAGCATTTT
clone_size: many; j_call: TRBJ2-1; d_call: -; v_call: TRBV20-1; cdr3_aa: CSAREPGPRGEQFF; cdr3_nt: TGCAGTGCTAGAGAACCGGGCCCAAGAGGTGAGCAGTTCTTC
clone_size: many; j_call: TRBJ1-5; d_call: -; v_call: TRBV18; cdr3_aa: CASSPVGDSNQPQHF; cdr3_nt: TGTGCCAGCTCACCAGTGGGTGATAGCAATCAGCCCCAGCATTTT
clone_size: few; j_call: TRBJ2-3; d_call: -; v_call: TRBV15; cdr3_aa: CATSRDQTRRGDTQYF; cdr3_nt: TGTGCCACCAGCAGAGACCAGACAAGACGGGGGGATACGCAGTATTTT
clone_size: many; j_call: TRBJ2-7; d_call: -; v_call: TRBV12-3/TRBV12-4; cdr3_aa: CASSFGRNGVEQYF; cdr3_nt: TGTGCCAGCAGTTTTGGAAGGAATGGGGTCGAGCAGTACTTC
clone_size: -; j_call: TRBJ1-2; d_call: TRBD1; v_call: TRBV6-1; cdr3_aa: CASQNFTIETGQGIGGYTF; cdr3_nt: TGTGCCAGCCAGAACTTCACAATCGAGACGGGACAGGGAATAGGCGGCTACACCTTC
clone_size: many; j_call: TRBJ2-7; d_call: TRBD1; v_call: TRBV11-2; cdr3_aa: CASSLVGTGGIYEQYF; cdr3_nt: TGTGCCAGCAGCTTAGTCGGGACAGGGGGAATCTACGAGCAGTACTTC
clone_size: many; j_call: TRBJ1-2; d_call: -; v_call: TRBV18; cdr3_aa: CASSPDRNYGYTF; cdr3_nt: TGTGCCAGCTCACCTGACAGGAACTATGGCTACACCTTC
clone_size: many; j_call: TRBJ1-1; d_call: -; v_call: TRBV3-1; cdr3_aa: CASSQGHANTEAFF; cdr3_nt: TGTGCCAGCAGCCAAGGACATGCGAACACTGAAGCTTTCTTT
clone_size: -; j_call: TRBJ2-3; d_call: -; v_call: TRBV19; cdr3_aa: CATGTEGGLNTDTQYF; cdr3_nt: TGTGCCACCGGGACAGAGGGGGGACTAAACACAGATACGCAGTATTTT
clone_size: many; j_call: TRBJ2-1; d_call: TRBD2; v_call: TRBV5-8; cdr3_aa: CASSLTSGRNNEQFF; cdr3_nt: TGTGCCAGCAGCTTGACTAGCGGGAGAAACAATGAGCAGTTCTTC
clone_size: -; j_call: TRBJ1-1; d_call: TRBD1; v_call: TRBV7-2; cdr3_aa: CASSFSRGDTEAFF; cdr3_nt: TGTGCCAGCAGCTTTTCCAGGGGGGACACTGAAGCTTTCTTT
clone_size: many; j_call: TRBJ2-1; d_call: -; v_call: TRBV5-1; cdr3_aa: CASSLGAGVRNEQFF; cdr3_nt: TGCGCCAGCAGCTTGGGGGCAGGGGTAAGGAATGAGCAGTTCTTC
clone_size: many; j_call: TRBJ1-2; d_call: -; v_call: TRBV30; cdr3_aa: CSTGTNYGYTF; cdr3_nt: TGTTCCACAGGGACCAACTATGGCTACACCTTC
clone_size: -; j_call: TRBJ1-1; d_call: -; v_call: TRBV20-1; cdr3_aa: CSARDGRVAFF; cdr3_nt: TGCAGTGCTAGAGATGGCAGGGTAGCTTTCTTT